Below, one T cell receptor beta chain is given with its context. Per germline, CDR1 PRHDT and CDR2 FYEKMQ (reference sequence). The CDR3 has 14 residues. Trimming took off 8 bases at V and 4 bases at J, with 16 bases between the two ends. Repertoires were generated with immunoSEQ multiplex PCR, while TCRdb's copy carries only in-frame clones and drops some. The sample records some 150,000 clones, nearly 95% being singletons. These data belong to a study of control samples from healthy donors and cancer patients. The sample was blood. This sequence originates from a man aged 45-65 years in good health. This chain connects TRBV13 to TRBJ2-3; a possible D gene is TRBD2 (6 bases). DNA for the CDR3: TGTGCCAGCGCTGCTGGGGGGATGCCAGATACGCAGTATTTT. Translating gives CASAAGGMPDTQYF.